This T cell receptor (beta chain) emerged from a study of blood T cell repertoires in COVID-19. With respect to this clone: Other nucleotide sequences in the sample specify the same CDR3.

The CDR3 spans 13 residues. Germline values: CDR1 SGHTA, CDR2 FQGNSA. V lost 6 bases and J lost 4; bases outside the gene matches: 3. In the source study's methods: Estimated nucleated cell counts came from reference gene primer amplification. The repertoire was sequenced with immunoSEQ multiplex PCR; TCRdb's copy has only in-frame clones and lacks some. That table is the source of V, J and clone size, and D and trimming were worked out from the DNA. The sample shows tens of thousands of clones, 65% to 85% of them seen only once. The gene calls are TRBV7-2 and TRBJ1-5; 7 bases map to TRBD1. The sequenced sample was peripheral blood. The TCR was taken from a man aged 35 to 55 with acute or convalescent COVID-19. CDR3 DNA sequence: TGTGCCAGCAGTTCACAGGGGAATCAGCCCCAGCATTTT. Encoded protein: CASSSQGNQPQHF.